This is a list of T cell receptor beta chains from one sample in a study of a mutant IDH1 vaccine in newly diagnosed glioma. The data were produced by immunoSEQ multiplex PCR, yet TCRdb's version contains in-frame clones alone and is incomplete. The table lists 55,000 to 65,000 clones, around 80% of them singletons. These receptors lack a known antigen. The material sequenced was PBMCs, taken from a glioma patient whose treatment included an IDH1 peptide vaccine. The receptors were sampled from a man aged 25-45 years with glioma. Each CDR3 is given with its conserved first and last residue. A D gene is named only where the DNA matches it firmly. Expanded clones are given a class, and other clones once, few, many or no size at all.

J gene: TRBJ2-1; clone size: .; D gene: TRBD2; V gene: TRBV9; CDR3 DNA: TGTGCCAGCAGCCCCGGGGGCGGGGGGTCGGATGAGCAGTTCTTC; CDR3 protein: CASSPGGGGSDEQFF
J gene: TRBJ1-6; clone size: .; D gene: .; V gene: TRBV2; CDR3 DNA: TGTGCCAGCAGGGGGCGGCAGGGAGGAGATTCACCCCTCCACTTT; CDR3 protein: CASRGRQGGDSPLHF
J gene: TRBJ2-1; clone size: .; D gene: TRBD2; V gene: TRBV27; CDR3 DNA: TGTGCCAGCAGTTTAGAACTAGCGGTCTACAATGAGCAGTTCTTC; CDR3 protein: CASSLELAVYNEQFF
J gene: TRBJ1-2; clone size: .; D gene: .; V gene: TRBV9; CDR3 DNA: TGTGCCAGCAGCGAACCAGCCCGGCAGCCCGCTAACTATGGCTACACCTTC; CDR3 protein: CASSEPARQPANYGYTF
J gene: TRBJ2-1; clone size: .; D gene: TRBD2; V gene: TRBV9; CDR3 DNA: TGTGCCAGCTCTGGGGGGGACTGGAATGAGCAGTTCTTC; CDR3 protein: CASSGGDWNEQFF
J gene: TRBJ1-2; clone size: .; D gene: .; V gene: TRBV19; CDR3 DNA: TGTGCCAGTAGTACGTCCGCTCTTAACTATGGCTACACCTTC; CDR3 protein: CASSTSALNYGYTF
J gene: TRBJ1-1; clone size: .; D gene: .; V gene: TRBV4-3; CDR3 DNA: TGCGCCAGCAGCCAAGGGAGGGTCGCTGAAGCTTTCTTT; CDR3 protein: CASSQGRVAEAFF
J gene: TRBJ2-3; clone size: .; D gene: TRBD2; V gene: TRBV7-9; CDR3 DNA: TGTGCCAGCAGCATATCGGGACTAGCGAGACGAAGGGATACGCAGTATTTT; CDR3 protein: CASSISGLARRRDTQYF
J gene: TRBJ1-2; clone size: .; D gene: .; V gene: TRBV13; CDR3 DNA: TGTGCCAGCAGCCGGACCTATGGCTACACCTTC; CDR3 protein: CASSRTYGYTF
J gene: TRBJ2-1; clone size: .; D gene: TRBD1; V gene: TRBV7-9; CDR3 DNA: TGTGCCAGCAGAATTACACCGGGACAGGGGACCTACAATGAGCAGTTCTTC; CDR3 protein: CASRITPGQGTYNEQFF
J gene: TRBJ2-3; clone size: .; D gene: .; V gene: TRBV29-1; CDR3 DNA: TGCAGCGTTGAATCAGGGAGGACCCCAGATACGCAGTATTTT; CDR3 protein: CSVESGRTPDTQYF
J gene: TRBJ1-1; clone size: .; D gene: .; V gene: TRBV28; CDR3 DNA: TGTGCCAGCAGTTTATGGGGGACTCAGAACACTGAAGCTTTCTTT; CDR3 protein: CASSLWGTQNTEAFF
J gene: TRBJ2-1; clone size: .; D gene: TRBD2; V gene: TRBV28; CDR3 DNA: TGTGCCAGCAGTCTAGCGGGAGTGTACAATGAGCAGTTCTTC; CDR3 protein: CASSLAGVYNEQFF
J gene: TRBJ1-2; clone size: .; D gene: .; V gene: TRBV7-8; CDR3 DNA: TGTGCCAGCAGCCAGGGAACGGATCTATTGATTAACTATGGCTACACCTTC; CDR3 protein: CASSQGTDLLINYGYTF
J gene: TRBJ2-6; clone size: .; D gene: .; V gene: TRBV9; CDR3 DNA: TGTGCCAGCGTCCTGGGGGGTTCTGTTGGGGCCAACGTCCTGACTTTC; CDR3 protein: CASVLGGSVGANVLTF
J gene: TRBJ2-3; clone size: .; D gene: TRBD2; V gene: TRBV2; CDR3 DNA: TGTGCCAGCAATCGACTAGCGGGGGGTACAGATACGCAGTATTTT; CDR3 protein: CASNRLAGGTDTQYF
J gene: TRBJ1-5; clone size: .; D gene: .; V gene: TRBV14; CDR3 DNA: TGTGCCAGCAGCCTGGGAGGAGCTCAGCCCCAGCATTTT; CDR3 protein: CASSLGGAQPQHF
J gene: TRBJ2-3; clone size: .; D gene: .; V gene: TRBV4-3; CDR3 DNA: TGCGCCAGCAGCCAAGAACTCAGGGCAGATACGCAGTATTTT; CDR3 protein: CASSQELRADTQYF
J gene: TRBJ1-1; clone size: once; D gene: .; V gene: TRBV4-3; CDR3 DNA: TGCGCCAGCAGCCAAGGTCCAGGACTCGGTGACACTGAAGCTTTCTTT; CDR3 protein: CASSQGPGLGDTEAFF
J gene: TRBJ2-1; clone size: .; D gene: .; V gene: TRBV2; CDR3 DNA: TGTGCCAGCGCTGAAGGGGTTTCCCCGTACAATGAGCAGTTCTTC; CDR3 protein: CASAEGVSPYNEQFF
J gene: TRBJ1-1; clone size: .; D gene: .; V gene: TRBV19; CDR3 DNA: TGTGCCAGTAGCCCTCAGGGAGATGAGGCTGAAGCTTTCTTT; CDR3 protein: CASSPQGDEAEAFF
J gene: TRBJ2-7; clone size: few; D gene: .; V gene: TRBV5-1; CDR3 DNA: TGCGCCAGCAGCTTGGAAGTGACATCCTACGAGCAGTACTTC; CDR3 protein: CASSLEVTSYEQYF
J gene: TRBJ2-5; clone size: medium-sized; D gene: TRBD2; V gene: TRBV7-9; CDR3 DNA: TGTGCCAGCAGCCCTAGCGGGTTCCAAGAGACCCAGTACTTC; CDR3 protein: CASSPSGFQETQYF
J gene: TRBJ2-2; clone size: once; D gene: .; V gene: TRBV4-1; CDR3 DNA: TGCGCCAGCAGCCACCATAAGGGGGACACCGGGGAGCTGTTTTTT; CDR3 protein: CASSHHKGDTGELFF